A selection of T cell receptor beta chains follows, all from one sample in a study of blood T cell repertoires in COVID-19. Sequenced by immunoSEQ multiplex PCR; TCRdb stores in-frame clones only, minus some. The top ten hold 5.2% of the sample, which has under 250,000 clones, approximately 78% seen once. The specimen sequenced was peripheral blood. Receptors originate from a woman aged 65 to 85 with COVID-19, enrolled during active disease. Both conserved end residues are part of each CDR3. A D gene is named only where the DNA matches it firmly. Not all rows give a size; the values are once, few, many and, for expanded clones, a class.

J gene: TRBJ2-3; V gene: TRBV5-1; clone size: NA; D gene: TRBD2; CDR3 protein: CASSPGTSGRASDTQYF; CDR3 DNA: TGCGCCAGCAGCCCAGGGACTAGCGGGAGGGCATCAGATACGCAGTATTTT
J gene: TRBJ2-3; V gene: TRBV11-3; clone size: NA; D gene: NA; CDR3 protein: CASSLVRGGSTDTQYF; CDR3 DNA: TGTGCCAGCAGCTTAGTTCGAGGGGGAAGCACAGATACGCAGTATTTT
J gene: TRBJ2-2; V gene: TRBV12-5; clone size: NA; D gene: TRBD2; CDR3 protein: CASAPSGRDTGELFF; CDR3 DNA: TGTGCTAGTGCCCCTAGCGGGAGGGACACCGGGGAGCTGTTTTTT
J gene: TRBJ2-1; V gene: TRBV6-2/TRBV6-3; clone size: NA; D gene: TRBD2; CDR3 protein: CASSWTSGTYNEQFF; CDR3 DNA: TGTGCCAGCAGCTGGACTAGCGGTACCTACAATGAGCAGTTCTTC
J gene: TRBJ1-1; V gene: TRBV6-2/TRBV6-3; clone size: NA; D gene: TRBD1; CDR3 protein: CASSYSRTGGTEAFF; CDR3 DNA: TGTGCCAGCAGTTACTCGAGAACAGGGGGCACTGAAGCTTTCTTT
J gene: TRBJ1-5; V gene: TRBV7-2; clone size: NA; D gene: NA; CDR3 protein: CASSFRGAFNQPQHF; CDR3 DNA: TGTGCCAGCAGCTTCCGTGGGGCCTTCAATCAGCCCCAGCATTTT
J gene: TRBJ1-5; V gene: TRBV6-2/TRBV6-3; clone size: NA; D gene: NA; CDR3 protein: CASSYRQGTSNQPQHF; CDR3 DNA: TGTGCCAGCAGTTATAGGCAGGGTACGAGCAATCAGCCCCAGCATTTT
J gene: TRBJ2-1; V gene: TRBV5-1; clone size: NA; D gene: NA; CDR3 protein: CASTLEISYNEQFF; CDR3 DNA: TGCGCCAGCACCTTAGAGATCTCCTACAATGAGCAGTTCTTC
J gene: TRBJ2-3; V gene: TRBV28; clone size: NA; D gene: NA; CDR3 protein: CASSPPNRGDTQYF; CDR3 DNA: TGTGCCAGCAGTCCTCCGAACCGGGGAGATACGCAGTATTTT
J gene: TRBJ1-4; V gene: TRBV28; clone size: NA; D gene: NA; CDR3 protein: CATHPPSVEKLFF; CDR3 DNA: TGTGCCACCCACCCGCCATCGGTCGAAAAACTGTTTTTT
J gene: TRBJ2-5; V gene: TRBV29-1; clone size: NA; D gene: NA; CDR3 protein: CSVKRVGETQYF; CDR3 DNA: TGCAGCGTTAAGAGGGTGGGAGAGACCCAGTACTTC
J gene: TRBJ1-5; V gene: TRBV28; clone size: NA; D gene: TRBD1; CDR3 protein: CASSFVEGATHSETQHF; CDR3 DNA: TGTGCCAGCAGTTTTGTAGAGGGGGCTACCCACTCTGAGACCCAGCATTTT
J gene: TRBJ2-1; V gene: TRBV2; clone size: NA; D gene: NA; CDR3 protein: CASTGGSGPYNEQFF; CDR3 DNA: TGTGCCAGCACCGGAGGGAGCGGACCTTACAATGAGCAGTTCTTC
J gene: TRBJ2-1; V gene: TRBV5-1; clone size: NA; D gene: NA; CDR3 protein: CASSLGDRYYNEQFF; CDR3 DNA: TGCGCCAGCAGCCTCGGAGATCGGTACTACAATGAGCAGTTCTTC
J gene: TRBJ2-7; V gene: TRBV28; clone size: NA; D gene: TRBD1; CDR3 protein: CASIRQGAAYEQYF; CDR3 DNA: TGTGCCAGCATCAGACAGGGGGCTGCCTACGAGCAGTACTTC
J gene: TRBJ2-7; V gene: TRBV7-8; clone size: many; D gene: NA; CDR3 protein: CASSLAASPPYF; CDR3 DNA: TGTGCCAGCAGCTTAGCGGCTAGCCCGCCGTACTTC
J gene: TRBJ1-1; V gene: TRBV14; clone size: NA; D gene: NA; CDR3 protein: CASSRGLNTEAFF; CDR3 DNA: TGTGCCAGCAGCCGGGGCCTGAACACTGAAGCTTTCTTT
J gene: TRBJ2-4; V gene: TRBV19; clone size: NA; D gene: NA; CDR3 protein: CASSPRGEQWNIQYF; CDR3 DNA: TGTGCCAGTAGTCCCCGGGGAGAACAGTGGAACATTCAGTACTTC
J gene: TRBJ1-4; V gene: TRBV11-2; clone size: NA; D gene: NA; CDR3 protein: CASSLVQGESNEKLFF; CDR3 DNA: TGTGCCAGCAGCTTAGTACAGGGCGAAAGTAATGAAAAACTGTTTTTT
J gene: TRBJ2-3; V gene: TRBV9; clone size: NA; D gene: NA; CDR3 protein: CASSVAGSVRADTQYF; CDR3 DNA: TGTGCCAGCAGCGTAGCCGGCAGCGTCCGGGCAGATACGCAGTATTTT
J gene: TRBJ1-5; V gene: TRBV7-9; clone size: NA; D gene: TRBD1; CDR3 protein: CASSFSGGKQPQHF; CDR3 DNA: TGTGCCAGCAGCTTCTCAGGGGGCAAACAGCCCCAGCATTTT
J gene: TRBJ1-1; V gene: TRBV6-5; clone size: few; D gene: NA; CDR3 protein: CASNGGMNTEAFF; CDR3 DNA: TGTGCCAGCAACGGGGGGATGAACACTGAAGCTTTCTTT
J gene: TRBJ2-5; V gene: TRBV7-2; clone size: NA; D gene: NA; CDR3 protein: CASTGKETQYF; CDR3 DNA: TGTGCCAGCACCGGGAAAGAGACCCAGTACTTC
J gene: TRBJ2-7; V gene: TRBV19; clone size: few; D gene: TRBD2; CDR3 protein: CASSATTSGSRYEQYF; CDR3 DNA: TGTGCCAGTAGTGCAACTACTAGCGGGAGCCGCTACGAGCAGTACTTC
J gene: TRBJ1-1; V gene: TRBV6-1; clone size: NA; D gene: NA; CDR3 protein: CASSEGGGGREAFF; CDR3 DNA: TGTGCCAGCAGTGAAGGGGGGGGCGGGCGTGAAGCTTTCTTT
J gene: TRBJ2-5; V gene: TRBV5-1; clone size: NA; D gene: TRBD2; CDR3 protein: CASSLEGWGGTQYF; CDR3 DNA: TGCGCCAGCAGCTTGGAGGGCTGGGGGGGGACCCAGTACTTC
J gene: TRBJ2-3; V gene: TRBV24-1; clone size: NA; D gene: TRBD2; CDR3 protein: CATPLLAGGIDTQYF; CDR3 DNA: TGTGCCACACCATTGCTAGCGGGAGGTATAGATACGCAGTATTTT
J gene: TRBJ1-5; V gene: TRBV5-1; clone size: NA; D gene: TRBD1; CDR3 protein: CASSLEGQGNQPQHF; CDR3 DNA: TGCGCCAGCAGCTTGGAGGGACAGGGGAATCAGCCCCAGCATTTT
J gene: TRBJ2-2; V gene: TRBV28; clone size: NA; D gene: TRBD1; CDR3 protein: CASSLVSGGIFGELFF; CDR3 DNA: TGTGCCAGCAGTTTAGTGTCAGGGGGCATTTTCGGGGAGCTGTTTTTT
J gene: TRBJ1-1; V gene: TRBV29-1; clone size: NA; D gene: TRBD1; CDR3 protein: CSVAGQVNTEAFF; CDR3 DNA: TGCAGCGTCGCGGGACAGGTGAACACTGAAGCTTTCTTT
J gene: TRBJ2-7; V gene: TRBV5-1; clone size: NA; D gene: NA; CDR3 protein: CASRVAADTYEQYF; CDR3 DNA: TGCGCCAGCAGAGTCGCGGCGGATACCTACGAGCAGTACTTC